This is a list of T cell receptor beta chains from one sample in a study of control samples from healthy donors and cancer patients. Measured with immunoSEQ multiplex PCR; TCRdb has only the in-frame clones, and not every one. The sample carries about 26,000 clones, about 81% recorded once. The sequencing sample was made of PBMCs. The receptor set was obtained from a man in his 60s with colorectal cancer. CDR3s include the opening cysteine and the closing phenylalanine or tryptophan. Fields, in order: clone size, V gene, D gene, J gene, CDR3 protein, CDR3 DNA. D genes are given only for firm matches. The size of a clone is reported for some rows only, either as once, few or many, or as a class for expanded clones.

>NA|TRBV10-3|NA|TRBJ1-1
CAISRGGGTTEAFF
TGTGCCATCAGTAGAGGGGGGGGGACCACTGAAGCTTTCTTT
>NA|TRBV4-3|NA|TRBJ1-5
CASSQDRNQPQHF
TGCGCCAGCAGCCAAGATAGGAATCAGCCCCAGCATTTT
>NA|TRBV5-1|NA|TRBJ1-1
CASSLSSGDFEAFF
TGCGCCAGCAGCTTGTCGTCTGGGGATTTTGAAGCTTTCTTT
>NA|TRBV5-5|NA|TRBJ1-1
CASSLAGGGPAYFF
TGTGCCAGCAGCTTGGCGGGGGGAGGGCCTGCCTATTTCTTT
>NA|TRBV11-2|TRBD1|TRBJ1-5
CASSLDTGGNQPQHF
TGTGCCAGCAGCTTAGACACAGGGGGCAATCAGCCCCAGCATTTT
>NA|TRBV6-5|TRBD1|TRBJ1-1
CASIRTGINTEAFF
TGTGCCAGCATCCGGACAGGGATTAACACTGAAGCTTTCTTT
>NA|TRBV7-2|TRBD1|TRBJ1-1
CASSVRGRSTEAFF
TGTGCCAGCAGCGTCAGGGGGCGAAGCACTGAAGCTTTCTTT
>NA|TRBV5-6|NA|TRBJ2-1
CASSFRSGEQFF
TGTGCCAGCAGCTTCCGGTCCGGTGAGCAGTTCTTC
>NA|TRBV2|TRBD1|TRBJ1-5
CASTLYPGQGGQPQHF
TGTGCCAGCACTTTGTACCCGGGACAGGGCGGTCAGCCCCAGCATTTT
>few|TRBV19|TRBD1|TRBJ2-1
CASSIGGTVSNEQFF
TGTGCCAGTAGTATAGGGGGGACAGTTTCCAATGAGCAGTTCTTC
>NA|TRBV5-6|TRBD1|TRBJ1-2
CASSLVVLGTGAGYTF
TGTGCCAGCAGCTTGGTTGTTTTAGGGACAGGGGCCGGCTACACCTTC
>NA|TRBV6-5|TRBD1|TRBJ1-1
CASSSSTGGFTEAFF
TGTGCCAGCAGCTCGTCGACAGGGGGTTTTACTGAAGCTTTCTTT
>NA|TRBV5-4|TRBD2|TRBJ2-1
CASSFSLAGAARYNEQFF
TGTGCCAGCAGCTTCTCTCTAGCGGGGGCCGCACGCTACAATGAGCAGTTCTTC
>NA|TRBV19|NA|TRBJ2-5
CASSIWGLGPQETQYF
TGTGCCAGTAGTATTTGGGGACTGGGCCCCCAAGAGACCCAGTACTTC
>NA|TRBV9|NA|TRBJ1-1
CASSVGSGWKNTEAFF
TGTGCCAGCAGCGTAGGTTCGGGGTGGAAGAACACTGAAGCTTTCTTT
>NA|TRBV7-6|TRBD1|TRBJ2-1
CASSLGQIYGTAYNEQFF
TGTGCCAGCAGCTTAGGCCAAATCTACGGGACAGCTTACAATGAGCAGTTCTTC
>NA|TRBV24-1|TRBD1|TRBJ2-1
CATKATGQGGNEQFF
TGTGCCACCAAGGCCACGGGACAGGGCGGCAATGAGCAGTTCTTC
>NA|TRBV13|NA|TRBJ1-2
CASSFQGSYGYTF
TGTGCCAGCAGCTTCCAGGGGAGCTATGGCTACACCTTC
>few|TRBV4-1|NA|TRBJ1-5
CASSQWGVSGQPQHF
TGCGCCAGCAGCCAATGGGGGGTTTCTGGGCAGCCCCAGCATTTT
>NA|TRBV18|NA|TRBJ2-7
CASSPLRDLGEQYF
TGTGCCAGCTCACCTCTCCGGGACCTAGGGGAGCAGTACTTC
>NA|TRBV30|NA|TRBJ2-3
CAWSTGPSTDTQYF
TGTGCCTGGAGTACCGGGCCTAGCACAGATACGCAGTATTTT